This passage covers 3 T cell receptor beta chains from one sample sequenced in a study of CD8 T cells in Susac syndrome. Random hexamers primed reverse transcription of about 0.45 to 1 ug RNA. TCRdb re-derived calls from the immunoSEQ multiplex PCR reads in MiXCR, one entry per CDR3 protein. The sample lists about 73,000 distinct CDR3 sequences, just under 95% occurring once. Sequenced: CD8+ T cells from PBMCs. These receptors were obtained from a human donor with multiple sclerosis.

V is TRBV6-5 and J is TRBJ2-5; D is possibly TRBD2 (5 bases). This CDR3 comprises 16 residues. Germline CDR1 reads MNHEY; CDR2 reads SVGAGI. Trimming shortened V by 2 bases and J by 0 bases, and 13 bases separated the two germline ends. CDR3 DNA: TGTGCCAGCAGTTACGTCAAGCGGCAGTACCAAGAGACCCAGTACTTC. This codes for CASSYVKRQYQETQYF.

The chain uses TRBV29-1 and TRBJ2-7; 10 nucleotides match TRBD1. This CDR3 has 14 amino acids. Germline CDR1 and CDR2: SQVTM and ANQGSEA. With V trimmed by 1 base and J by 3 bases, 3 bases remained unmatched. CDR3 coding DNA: TGCAGCGTTGAAGGGGACAGGGGTATCTACGAGCAGTACTTC. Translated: CSVEGDRGIYEQYF.

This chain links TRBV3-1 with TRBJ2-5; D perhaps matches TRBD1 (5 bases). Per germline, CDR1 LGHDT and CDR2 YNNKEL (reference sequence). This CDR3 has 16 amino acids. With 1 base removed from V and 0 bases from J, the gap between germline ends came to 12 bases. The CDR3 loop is CASSQVTGSDQETQYF. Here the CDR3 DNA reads TGTGCCAGCAGCCAAGTTACAGGTTCCGACCAAGAGACCCAGTACTTC.